This passage covers 2 T cell receptor beta chains from one sample sequenced in a study of blood T cell repertoires in COVID-19. Sequencing used immunoSEQ multiplex PCR; TCRdb keeps in-frame clones, though not all of them. The table has just over 200,000 clones, just over 85% seen once. Material for sequencing was peripheral blood. All receptors come from a man aged 80 or over with acute or convalescent COVID-19.

CDR3 loop: CASSQGPVYEQYV. CDR3 DNA: TGTGCCAGCAGCCAAGGTCCAGTTTACGAGCAGTACGTC. The chain joins TRBV3-1 (or the pseudogene TRBV3-2) to TRBJ2-7; D is uncertain. The germline V gene has CDR1 LGHDT and CDR2 YNNKEL (reference sequence). Trimming took off 1 base at V and 4 bases at J, with 8 bases between the two ends. The CDR3 runs to 13 residues.

In the case of this clone: The sample carries other DNA sequences with the same CDR3. The chain recombines TRBV6-5 with TRBJ1-4; 7 bases line up with TRBD1. Germline CDR1 and CDR2: MNHEY and SVGAGI. The CDR3 runs 13 residues. The V and J ends lost 6 bases and 8 bases, in that order; junction bases with no gene match: 6. The CDR3 DNA reads as TGTGCCAGCAGGAACAGGGGAAGGGAAAAACTGTTTTTT. Its protein is CASRNRGREKLFF.